Listed here are 20 T cell receptor beta chains from one sample, sequenced in a study of blood T cell repertoires in COVID-19. Only in-frame clones appear in the TCRdb table, and some are missing; sequencing was by immunoSEQ multiplex PCR. The repertoire consists of 200,000 to 300,000 clones, with roughly 88% occurring once and the leading ten covering roughly 2.4%. Source material: PBMCs or T cells enriched from blood (not recorded which). These receptors were collected from a woman in her 40s with acute COVID-19.

The chain uses TRBV5-1 and TRBJ1-3, with D unclear. Germline-derived CDR1 and CDR2 are SGHRS and YFSETQ. The CDR3 spans 16 residues. V was shortened by 2 bases and J by 3 bases, with 15 bases between the two germline ends. The chain's CDR3 is CASSFRGMENGNTIYF. CDR3 nucleotides: TGCGCCAGCAGCTTTCGAGGGATGGAGAATGGAAACACCATATATTTT.

CDR3 nucleotide sequence: TGTGCCAGCAGCCAAGACCCAGGCCCCTATGGCTACACCTTC. It translates to CASSQDPGPYGYTF. J is TRBJ1-2 and V is TRBV3-1 (or the pseudogene TRBV3-2); D gene unclear. Per the germline V gene, CDR1 is LGHDT and CDR2 is YNNKEL (reference sequence). V lost 0 bases and J 4 bases, leaving 9 bases between the germline ends. The CDR3 has 14 amino acids.

This rearrangement joins TRBV5-5 to TRBJ1-1, with 8 bases identical to TRBD1. The CDR3 sequence is 13 residues long. The V gene's germline CDR1 is SGHKS and CDR2 YYEKEE (reference sequence). The V segment lost 4 bases and the J segment 5 bases; nucleotides outside the gene matches: 4. In DNA, the CDR3 is TGTGCCAGCAGCCCACGACAGGGGACTGAAGCTTTCTTT. Amino acid sequence: CASSPRQGTEAFF.

V usage is TRBV19 and J usage is TRBJ1-5; 7 positions agree with TRBD1. Losses at the gene ends were 3 bases for V and 2 bases for J; bases not matched to a gene: 7. Germline V gene lookup returns CDR1 LNHDA and CDR2 SQIVND (reference sequence). The CDR3 extends over 16 amino acids. Written as DNA, the CDR3 is TGTGCCAGTAGTATGTTAAGGGGGCAGGGCAATCAGCCCCAGCATTTT. This translates into CASSMLRGQGNQPQHF.

The chain carries TRBV19 and TRBJ1-1; D is ambiguous. From germline, CDR1 is LNHDA and CDR2 SQIVND (reference sequence). This CDR3 has 14 residues. The V end lost 4 bases, the J end lost 3 bases, and 12 bases lay between the germline ends. CDR3: CASSTREVYTEAFF. The CDR3 nucleotides are TGTGCCAGTAGTACGCGGGAGGTGTACACTGAAGCTTTCTTT.

V and J are TRBV6-4 and TRBJ2-1; D perhaps matches TRBD1 (6 bases). The germline V gene has CDR1 MRHNA and CDR2 SNTAGT. The CDR3 length is 13 residues. V was shortened by 6 bases and J by 4 bases, with 10 bases between the two germline ends. The CDR3 spells CASSGDRYNEQFF. The CDR3 nucleotides read TGTGCCAGCAGCGGAGACAGGTACAATGAGCAGTTCTTC.

This chain connects TRBV19 to TRBJ1-2; tentatively, D is TRBD1 (5 bases). The germline CDR1 and CDR2 sequences are LNHDA and SQIVND (reference sequence). The V and J ends lost 6 bases and 4 bases respectively, with 18 bases between them. This CDR3 is 15 amino acids long. The CDR3 loop is CASRYWGGTAYGYTF. The CDR3, as DNA: TGTGCCAGTAGGTATTGGGGAGGGACCGCCTATGGCTACACCTTC.

This chain joins TRBV9 and TRBJ2-3; D uncertain. V lost 3 bases and J lost 0, with 14 bases in between. Germline V gene data show CDR1 as SGDLS and CDR2 as YYNGEE. The CDR3 sequence is 16 residues long. The CDR3 region is CASSASQLTSTDTQYF. The CDR3 DNA sequence: TGTGCCAGCAGCGCTTCTCAGCTGACTAGCACAGATACGCAGTATTTT.

The chain recombines TRBV4-3 with TRBJ2-2; a weak D match, TRBD1 (5 bases). Deletions cut 0 bases from V and 3 bases from J, with 11 bases between. The CDR3 is 16 amino acids. Germline values: CDR1 LGHNA, CDR2 YSLEER. CDR3 in DNA: TGCGCCAGCAGCCAAGAGATACAGGCTTACACCGGGGAGCTGTTTTTT. This gives the protein CASSQEIQAYTGELFF.

The chain uses TRBV4-3 and TRBJ1-2; TRBD1 is a possible D gene (5 bases). The CDR3 is 15 residues long. The V and J ends lost 0 bases and 7 bases respectively, with 15 bases between them. CDR1 is LGHNA and CDR2 is YSLEER in the germline V gene. The CDR3 is CASSQDLGGTSGYTF. The CDR3 nucleotides read TGCGCCAGCAGCCAAGATCTAGGAGGGACTAGTGGCTACACCTTC.

This clone was counted a single time. The V call is TRBV29-1, the J call TRBJ2-3, with D perhaps TRBD1 (6 bases). Germline lookup yields CDR1 SQVTM and CDR2 ANQGSEA. The CDR3 totals 12 residues. Trimming shortened V by 7 bases and J by 0 bases, and 8 bases separated the two germline ends. The CDR3 reads CSGDRSTDTQYF. The DNA of the CDR3 is TGCAGCGGAGACAGGAGCACAGATACGCAGTATTTT.

The chain links TRBV7-9 to TRBJ1-1; 8 bases match TRBD1. The CDR3 is 15 residues long. CDR1 is SEHNR, CDR2 FQNEAQ, per germline (reference sequence). With V trimmed by 5 bases and J by 0 bases, 5 bases remained unmatched. The CDR3 DNA reads TGTGCCAGCAGCACTTCAGGGGGCTTGAACACTGAAGCTTTCTTT. Translated: CASSTSGGLNTEAFF.

This chain uses TRBV5-6 with TRBJ2-3; D call uncertain. Germline V lookup: CDR1 SGHDT, CDR2 YYEEEE. Trimming removed 1 base at V and 0 bases at J, with 9 bases between. The CDR3 length is 15 residues. The CDR3 sequence: CASSLIRRSTDTQYF. Here the CDR3 DNA reads TGTGCCAGCAGCTTGATACGGCGGAGCACAGATACGCAGTATTTT.

The rearrangement uses TRBV6-5 and TRBJ1-6; D remains unclear. CDR1 is MNHEY and CDR2 is SVGAGI in the germline V gene. The CDR3 is 14 amino acids. V was pared by 5 bases and J by 8 bases, with 13 bases between. Written as DNA, the CDR3 is TGTGCCAGCAGTCGGGGATATCAGGATTCACCCCTCCACTTT. It is translated as CASSRGYQDSPLHF.

V is TRBV6-1 and J is TRBJ1-5; possible D gene TRBD1, 6 bases. Trimming shortened V by 3 bases and J by 1 base, and 10 bases separated the two germline ends. The germline CDR1 and CDR2 sequences are MNHNS and SASEGT. This CDR3 has 15 amino acids. The CDR3 sequence: CASSDGQLSNQPQHF. The CDR3 DNA is TGTGCCAGCAGTGACGGACAGTTGAGCAATCAGCCCCAGCATTTT.

The chain links TRBV5-6 to TRBJ2-2, with D perhaps matching TRBD2 (5 bases). The V end was cut by 2 bases, the J end by 1 base, with 6 bases between. The germline gives CDR1 SGHDT, CDR2 YYEEEE. The CDR3 runs 14 residues. This chain's CDR3 is CASSFGMNTGELFF. The CDR3 DNA is TGTGCCAGCAGCTTCGGGATGAACACCGGGGAGCTGTTTTTT.

This rearrangement joins TRBV9 to TRBJ2-3; TRBD2 aligns across 12 bases. Per germline, CDR1 SGDLS and CDR2 YYNGEE. The V and J ends lost 3 bases and 3 bases, in that order; junction bases with no gene match: 2. The CDR3 length is 15 residues. The CDR3 sequence: CASSGGLAGTDTQYF. Here the CDR3 DNA reads TGTGCCAGCAGCGGAGGACTAGCGGGAACAGATACGCAGTATTTT.

This clone was seen only a few times. The rearrangement links TRBV3-1 (or the pseudogene TRBV3-2) to TRBJ2-1; D might be TRBD2 (6 bases). Germline-derived CDR1 and CDR2 are LGHDT and YNNKEL (reference sequence). Trimming shortened V by 1 base and J by 5 bases, and 18 bases separated the two germline ends. This CDR3 spans 17 amino acids. The CDR3 protein is CASSQGGGSARNNEQFF. The CDR3 nucleotides read TGTGCCAGCAGCCAAGGAGGAGGGTCAGCGAGGAACAATGAGCAGTTCTTC.

The chain joins TRBV6-2 or TRBV6-3 to TRBJ1-5, with a tentative D call TRBD1 (6 bases). Germline V gene data show CDR1 as MNHEY and CDR2 as SVGEGT. The CDR3 runs 17 residues. Trimming stripped 5 bases from V and 2 bases from J, with 19 bases between. The CDR3 reads CASSTPRGGAGNQPQHF. CDR3 sequence (DNA): TGTGCCAGCAGTACCCCTCGCGGGGGGGCTGGCAATCAGCCCCAGCATTTT.

The rearrangement links TRBV27 to TRBJ1-5; no clear D gene. This CDR3 contains 13 residues. Germline values: CDR1 MNHEY, CDR2 SMNVEV (reference sequence). The V gene lost 5 bases and the J gene lost 4 bases, with 9 bases spanning the gap. As DNA, the CDR3 is TGTGCCAGCAGTGGACGGAGGAATCAGCCCCAGCATTTT. Its protein product is CASSGRRNQPQHF.